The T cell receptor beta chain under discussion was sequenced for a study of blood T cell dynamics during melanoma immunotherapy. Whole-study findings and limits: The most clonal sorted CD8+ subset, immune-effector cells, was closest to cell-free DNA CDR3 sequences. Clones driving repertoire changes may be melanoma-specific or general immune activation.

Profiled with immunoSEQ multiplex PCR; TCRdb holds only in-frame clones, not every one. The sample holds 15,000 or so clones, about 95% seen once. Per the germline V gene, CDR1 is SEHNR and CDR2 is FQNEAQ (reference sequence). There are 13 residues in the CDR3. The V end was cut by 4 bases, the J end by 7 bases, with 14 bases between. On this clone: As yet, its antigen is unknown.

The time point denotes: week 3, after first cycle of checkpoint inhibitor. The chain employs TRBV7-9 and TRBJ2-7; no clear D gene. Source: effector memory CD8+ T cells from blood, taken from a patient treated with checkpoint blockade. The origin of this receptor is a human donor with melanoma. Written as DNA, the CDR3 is TGTGCCAGCAGCTCCTCGACCTCCCTGGAGCAGTACTTC. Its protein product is CASSSSTSLEQYF.